This T cell receptor (beta chain) was recovered during a study of regulatory and conventional T cells in RAG deficiency (dated by TCRdb to the late 2010s). With regard to the full study: The study used high-throughput TCR beta sequencing to compare repertoire diversity and composition of Treg, conventional CD4+ and CD8+ T cells between RAG-deficient patients and healthy controls.

Regulatory T cells were purified from blood as CD4+CD25-high CD127-low cells before genomic DNA extraction. Several healthy control donors served as the comparison group for repertoire analyses. Taken from the germline V gene, the CDR1 and CDR2 loops are MNHGY and SAAAGT. Inclusive of the bounding cysteine and phenylalanine, the CDR3 is 11 residues long. Only the CDR3 part of the read is kept: 33 bases, read in frame from the first base. The germline ends are 4 bases apart after V is trimmed by 1 base and J by 7 bases. The library was obtained by the immunoSEQ multiplex PCR assay. Genomic DNA from the sorted T-cell subsets was used to amplify and sequence rearranged TCR beta chain products. As for how the authors treated the data: Shannon entropy and Simpson indices were used to measure the diversity of productive TCR beta rearrangements in each repertoire. Clonal expansion was assessed by the summed frequency of the 100 most abundant productive TCR beta clonotypes among total reads. The TRB repertoires were scored with a self-reactivity index built on which amino acids appear at CDR3beta positions 6 and 7. Two-way ANOVA was applied to the repertoire analyses, whereas Student t or Mann-Whitney tests were applied to the flow cytometric analyses. As stored in TCRdb, this immuneACCESS dataset retains in-frame rearrangements with V and J assigned. A fraction of the clones does not appear; measured against another copy, unresolved V genes explain less than half of the discrepancy, and the remainder lacks a known reason. V and J calls and clone size are those listed in that table; D and trimming were worked out from the DNA. This sample is represented by tens of thousands of clones; about 89% of them were singletons. The ten largest account for roughly 0.74% of the sample.

Concerning this clone: No antigen is known for it. No base quality information exists; no much larger clone differs at one position.

General conclusions and limits of the study: In Omenn syndrome patients, sorted CD25-high CD127-low cells may represent peripherally activated cells rather than bona fide Treg cells. Some T-cell subset analyses were not done for some subjects. Compared with control T-cell subpopulations, RAG-deficient patients had much lower Shannon entropy and higher Simpson indices. All patient T-cell subsets had shorter CDR3 lengths; Omenn syndrome patients showed >75% Treg-Tconv repertoire overlap at nucleotide and amino acid level. Compared with controls, Omenn syndrome and CID/AS patients had approximately 92-fold fewer unique TCR beta sequences in Treg cells, but only roughly 9.3-fold fewer in the other subsets.

This sample was shared with a second study, whose subject was regulatory T cells. As that second paper reports: The multiplex PCR relied on 52 forward TRBV primers and 13 reverse TRBJ primers, and amplification bias was corrected through assay-based and computational methods. Restricted unique TRB V-J pairs and skewed V and J gene usage were observed in patient repertoires, most markedly in regulatory T cells. T-cell receptor beta repertoires of sorted regulatory, conventional CD4+ and CD8+ T cells were compared between CD3G-deficient patients and healthy controls. Ficoll density separation was used to isolate peripheral blood mononuclear cells. Within the immunoSEQ assay, multiplex PCR amplified rearranged TRB loci from genomic DNA. TRB amplicons were sequenced using an Illumina HiSeq platform. Raw sequences were error-filtered and aligned to reference gene sequences by custom algorithms and were subsequently analyzed with the immunoSEQ online tools. The frequencies of productive and nonproductive TRB rearrangements were evaluated among unique sequences as well as among total sequences. Prism software was used to run t tests, Mann-Whitney tests or two-way ANOVA for comparisons between groups.

Material: Tregs sorted from blood. Recombination connected TRBV6-8 to TRBJ1-1, with the D gene not clear enough to name. The sequence derives from a human donor in good health. The nucleotide sequence reads TGTGCCAGCAGTTACTACCTTGAAGCTTTCTTT. This sequence encodes CASSYYLEAFF.